Each of the 18 T cell receptor beta chains below was sequenced from the same sample in a study of PD-L1 blockade in urothelial cancer. Sequencing was performed with immunoSEQ multiplex PCR; in TCRdb, only in-frame clones are kept and a portion is missing. The table has 30,000 to 40,000 clones, around four fifths seen once. The time point: pretreatment peripheral blood. The sequences come from PBMCs, collected around atezolizumab (anti-PD-L1) treatment. These TCRs come from a man at least 80 years old with urothelial cancer.

V is TRBV11-2 and J is TRBJ2-5; D possibly corresponds to TRBD2 (6 bases). In germline, CDR1 is SGHAT, CDR2 FQNNGV. This CDR3 contains 15 residues. The germline V and J ends were trimmed by 5 bases and 1 base, with 14 bases remaining between them. As DNA, the CDR3 is TGTGCCAGCAGCCAAACGGGCGGGGCCCAAGAGACCCAGTACTTC. This codes for CASSQTGGAQETQYF.

The chain joins TRBV30 to TRBJ1-1, with D hard to call. This CDR3 contains 13 residues. V was clipped by 1 base and J by 5 bases, with 11 bases between them. The germline CDR1 and CDR2 sequences are GTSNPN and SVGIG (reference sequence). The CDR3 DNA reads as TGTGCCTGGAGTGAGTCTTCGCTAACTGAAGCTTTCTTT. Its protein is CAWSESSLTEAFF.

The V call is TRBV21-1, the J call TRBJ2-1; the DNA was not compared with TRBD2, the D call given in the table. TRBV21-1 is listed as a pseudogene. CDR3 size: 20 residues. The CDR3, as DNA: TGTGCCAGCAGCACTTCGGACTTGGTTATTGAATCGAAGTCCTACAATGAGCAGTTCTTC. It translates to CASSTSDLVIESKSYNEQFF.

V usage is TRBV29-1 and J usage is TRBJ2-1; 8 positions match TRBD2. Germline CDR1 and CDR2: SQVTM and ANQGSEA. The junction had 7 bases not matched to a gene; V was cut back by 5 bases and J by 1 base. This CDR3 has 15 amino acids. The CDR3 protein is CSVSQRGGSYNEQFF. The CDR3, as DNA: TGCAGCGTTAGCCAACGGGGGGGTTCCTACAATGAGCAGTTCTTC.

V and J are TRBV5-1 and TRBJ2-5; D gene ambiguous. Trimming took off 4 bases at V and 0 bases at J, with 16 bases between the two ends. The germline V gene has CDR1 SGHRS and CDR2 YFSETQ. This CDR3 has 16 amino acids. The CDR3 nucleotides are TGCGCCAGCAGCAAAAGAAGCGACCGATACCAAGAGACCCAGTACTTC. This codes for CASSKRSDRYQETQYF.

The gene calls are TRBV19 and TRBJ2-3; D not certain. The CDR3 contains 16 residues. Trimming removed 5 bases from V and 6 bases from J, with 21 bases in between. CDR1 is LNHDA, CDR2 SQIVND, per germline (reference sequence). CDR3 loop: CASSCKREPPMDTQYF. CDR3 coding DNA: TGTGCCAGTAGTTGTAAGCGAGAACCCCCCATGGATACGCAGTATTTT. Based on the CDR3 plus reference TRBV19 and TRBJ2-3, the full variable domain is DGGITQSPKYLFRKEGQNVTLSCEQNLNHDAMYWYRQDPGQGLRLIYYSQIVNDFQKGDIAEGYSVSREKKESFPLTVTSAQKNPTAFYLCASSCKREPPMDTQYFGPGTRLTVL.

This clone turned up a few times. The CDR3 protein is CASSLTGTGGLTEAFF. In nucleotides, the CDR3 is TGTGCCAGCAGTTTGACAGGGACAGGGGGCCTCACTGAAGCTTTCTTT. V usage is TRBV28 and J usage is TRBJ1-1, with 12 bases lining up with TRBD1. V was pared by 3 bases and J by 4 bases, with 6 bases of the junction left unmatched. The CDR3 spans 16 residues. Germline-derived CDR1 and CDR2 are MDHEN and SYDVKM.

This clone was seen a few times. The chain has TRBV5-1 and TRBJ1-5; 10 nucleotides align to TRBD1. V lost 0 bases, J lost 2 bases, and 2 bases stayed unmatched. The CDR3 consists of 16 residues. CDR1 is SGHRS and CDR2 is YFSETQ in the germline V gene. This CDR3 reads CASSLGGTGGNQPQHF. DNA for the CDR3: TGCGCCAGCAGCTTGGGGGGGACAGGGGGCAATCAGCCCCAGCATTTT.

This rearrangement joins TRBV5-4 to TRBJ2-6, with D tentatively TRBD2 (5 bases). The CDR3 runs 17 residues. Germline V gene data show CDR1 as SGHNT and CDR2 as YYREEE (reference sequence). Trimming pared 0 bases from V and 4 bases from J, leaving 14 bases between. CDR3 in amino acids: CASSLEGPGLGANVLTF. The CDR3 DNA sequence: TGTGCCAGCAGCTTGGAGGGCCCGGGATTGGGGGCCAACGTCCTGACTTTC.

The chain joins TRBV19 to TRBJ2-7, with D unresolved. The V gene's germline CDR1 is LNHDA and CDR2 SQIVND (reference sequence). This CDR3 region has 13 residues. Trimming removed 3 bases from V and 3 bases from J, with 9 bases in between. The CDR3 nucleotides read TGTGCCAGTAGTATGTCAGGTCGCTACGAGCAGTACTTC. It is translated as CASSMSGRYEQYF.

J is TRBJ1-1 and V is TRBV28; the D is unclear. Germline lookup yields CDR1 MDHEN and CDR2 SYDVKM. Trimming cost V 2 bases and J 0 bases, with 10 bases left between them. The CDR3 length is 15 residues. The CDR3 region is CASSLPGSMNTEAFF. The CDR3 coding sequence is TGTGCCAGCAGTTTACCAGGAAGCATGAACACTGAAGCTTTCTTT. Filled out from reference TRBV28 and TRBJ1-1, the complete variable domain reads DVKVTQSSRYLVKRTGEKVFLECVQDMDHENMFWYRQDPGLGLRLIYFSYDVKMKEKGDIPEGYSVSREKKERFSLILESASTNQTSMYLCASSLPGSMNTEAFFGQGTRLTVV.

The chain links TRBV7-6 to TRBJ1-1, with a possible D match to TRBD1 (5 bases). This CDR3 comprises 13 residues. With 5 bases removed from V and 2 bases from J, the gap between germline ends came to 9 bases. Germline values: CDR1 SGHVS, CDR2 FNYEAQ. The CDR3 here is CASSRTFNTEAFF. CDR3 nucleotide sequence: TGTGCCAGCAGCCGGACATTTAACACTGAAGCTTTCTTT.

The CDR3 coding sequence is TGTGCAAGTCGCTCTCCCGCAGGGGGATACGAGCAGTACTTC. Translation: CASRSPAGGYEQYF. This chain links TRBV12-2 with TRBJ2-7; the table's D gene call, TRBD1, was not cross checked with the DNA. TRBV12-2 is marked as a pseudogene. The CDR3 contains 14 residues.

The count of this clone is one. As DNA, the CDR3 is TGCGCCAGCAGCCGGGACGTCGGGGGGGATGGCTACACCTTC. It is translated as CASSRDVGGDGYTF. The chain carries TRBV5-1 and TRBJ1-2, with D possibly TRBD1 on 5 matching bases. There are 14 residues in the CDR3. Looked up from germline, CDR1 is SGHRS and CDR2 is YFSETQ. Trimming cost V 4 bases and J 6 bases, with 16 bases left between them.

The chain recombines TRBV6-1 with TRBJ2-5; TRBD2 matches at 15 bases. With 4 bases clipped from V and 1 base from J, the junction kept 7 bases outside the gene matches. This CDR3 region has 18 residues. Germline V CDR1 and CDR2: MNHNS, SASEGT. CDR3 coding DNA: TGTGCCAGCAGTGTTGGACTAGCGGGAGGGGGCCGCCAAGAGACCCAGTACTTC. Residues: CASSVGLAGGGRQETQYF.

This rearrangement joins TRBV11-2 to TRBJ2-3, with a possible D match to TRBD2 (6 bases). In germline, CDR1 is SGHAT, CDR2 FQNNGV. This CDR3 has 17 amino acids. The V end was cut by 1 base, the J end by 1 base, with 15 bases between. The CDR3 region has the DNA TGTGCCAGCAGCTTAGGCGGTTTCGGGAGTGGCACAGATACGCAGTATTTT. Its protein product is CASSLGGFGSGTDTQYF.

The V call is TRBV19, the J call TRBJ2-3; 8 positions agree with TRBD2. The CDR3 consists of 15 residues. The germline V gene has CDR1 LNHDA and CDR2 SQIVND (reference sequence). V lost 3 bases, J lost 0 bases, and 2 bases stayed unmatched. CDR3 sequence: CASSMASGSTDTQYF. Written as DNA, the CDR3 is TGTGCCAGTAGTATGGCTAGCGGGAGCACAGATACGCAGTATTTT.

The chain couples TRBV29-1 to TRBJ2-1; 13 positions agree with TRBD2. CDR1 SQVTM and CDR2 ANQGSEA come from the germline V gene. V dropped 6 bases and J dropped 8; count of bases not matched to a gene: 1. There are 12 residues in the CDR3. Here the CDR3 DNA reads TGCAGCGTCGGACTAGCGGGAGATGAGCAGTTCTTC. Translation: CSVGLAGDEQFF.